The clone carrying this T cell receptor (beta chain) was counted a single time. This entry comes from a study of blood T cell repertoires in COVID-19. Profiled with immunoSEQ multiplex PCR; TCRdb holds only in-frame clones, not every one. The profile shows 140,000 or so clones, around four fifths of them singletons. This clonotype was sampled from a woman aged 40 to 50 who had recovered from COVID-19. Source material: PBMCs or T cells enriched from blood (not recorded which).

The CDR3: CASSQAGGDTQYF. The CDR3 nucleotides read TGTGCCAGCAGCCAAGCGGGGGGAGATACGCAGTATTTT. This chain uses TRBV3-1 (or the pseudogene TRBV3-2) with TRBJ2-3, with TRBD2 matching over 7 bases. The CDR3 sequence is 13 residues long. Germline V gene lookup returns CDR1 LGHDT and CDR2 YNNKEL (reference sequence). J lost 5 bases, V lost 1 base, and 0 bases had no gene match.